The 17 T cell receptor beta chains given below trace back to one sample, sequenced in a study of blood T cell repertoires in COVID-19 (TCRdb year 2020). Library preparation employed the immunoSEQ multiplex PCR assay. This is the immuneACCESS table as TCRdb keeps it, with only in-frame sequences that have V and J called. A part of the clones is gone; compared with another copy, unresolved V genes explain less than half, and the rest is unexplained. The sample records roughly 430,000 clones, approximately 88% of which are singletons. The ten largest make up 2% to 2.5% of the sample. Sequencing was performed on PBMCs or T cells enriched from blood (not recorded which). These receptors originate from a woman in her forties with acute COVID-19.

This chain joins TRBV27 and TRBJ2-1; 9 bases agree with TRBD2. The V gene end was trimmed by 6 bases and the J gene end by 0 bases; junction bases not matched to a gene: 6. Germline lookup yields CDR1 MNHEY and CDR2 SMNVEV (reference sequence). CDR3 size: 16 residues. CDR3 protein: CASRQTAGGSYNEQFF. The CDR3 DNA reads TGTGCCAGCAGACAAACAGCGGGGGGCTCCTACAATGAGCAGTTCTTC.

V usage is TRBV11-3 and J usage is TRBJ2-2, with D perhaps TRBD2 (5 bases). This CDR3 has 13 residues. The germline V gene encodes CDR1 SGHNT and CDR2 YENEEA. Trimming stripped 3 bases from V and 7 bases from J, with 9 bases between. The CDR3 is CASSFYGVGELFF. The CDR3 coding sequence is TGTGCCAGCAGCTTTTACGGGGTCGGGGAGCTGTTTTTT.

This clone was detected only once. This chain connects TRBV9 to TRBJ1-2; TRBD1 is a possible D gene (6 bases). Germline V gives CDR1 SGDLS, CDR2 YYNGEE. Deletions cut 0 bases from V and 4 bases from J, with 16 bases between. The CDR3 length is 16 residues. Here the CDR3 DNA reads TGTGCCAGCAGCGTAGCCCCACACCCAGGGGCCTATGGCTACACCTTC. This encodes CASSVAPHPGAYGYTF.

The chain employs TRBV4-1 and TRBJ1-5; no clear D gene. Germline CDR1 is MGHRA and CDR2 is YSYEKL. The CDR3 is 15 residues long. Trimming took off 2 bases at V and 0 bases at J, with 8 bases between the two ends. CDR3 sequence reads: CASSQSDNSNQPQHF. For the CDR3, the DNA is TGCGCCAGCAGCCAATCTGACAATAGCAATCAGCCCCAGCATTTT.

CDR3 nucleotide sequence: TGTGCCACCAGTGACCCTCGGGTATCCTACAATGAGCAGTTCTTC. It yields the protein CATSDPRVSYNEQFF. The chain recombines TRBV24-1 with TRBJ2-1; D is undetermined. The V gene's germline CDR1 is KGHDR and CDR2 SFDVKD. Trimming cost V 4 bases and J 1 base, with 10 bases left between them. The CDR3 covers 15 residues.

V gene TRBV14 combines with J gene TRBJ1-6; 7 nucleotides match TRBD1. Trimming cost V 4 bases and J 3 bases; bases outside gene matches: 3. The germline gives CDR1 SGHDN, CDR2 FVKESK. The CDR3 covers 15 residues. The CDR3 loop is CASSPTGFYNSPLHF. Here the CDR3 DNA reads TGTGCCAGCAGCCCGACAGGGTTCTATAATTCACCCCTCCACTTT.

The V and J genes are TRBV1 and TRBJ2-3; no check of the table's D call, TRBD2, against the DNA was made. TRBV1 corresponds to a pseudogene. CDR3 length equals 18 residues. CDR3 nucleotide sequence: TGCACCAGCAGGCAGAACCGACTAGCGGGAGATAGCACAGATACGCAGTATTTT. Translation gives CTSRQNRLAGDSTDTQYF.

This clone was seen only once. The chain carries TRBV9 and TRBJ1-2, with 7 positions matching TRBD1. V lost 3 bases, J lost 9 bases, and 8 bases stayed unmatched. Germline V gives CDR1 SGDLS, CDR2 YYNGEE. CDR3 size: 13 residues. CDR3 loop: CASSETIQGRYTF. Written as DNA, the CDR3 is TGTGCCAGCAGCGAAACGATACAGGGGCGCTACACCTTC.

The CDR3 loop is CASSSPTGVYGYTF. CDR3 DNA: TGTGCCAGCAGTTCACCGACAGGAGTCTATGGCTACACCTTC. The chain carries TRBV7-2 and TRBJ1-2; maybe TRBD1 (6 bases). V lost 6 bases to trimming and J lost 4 bases, with 15 bases between them. CDR1 SGHTA and CDR2 FQGNSA come from the germline V gene. The CDR3 covers 14 residues.

The V call is TRBV3-1 (or the pseudogene TRBV3-2), the J call TRBJ1-2; 8 nucleotides line up with TRBD1. The CDR3 covers 13 residues. Looked up from germline, CDR1 is LGHDT and CDR2 is YNNKEL (reference sequence). V was clipped by 3 bases and J by 6 bases; unmatched bases: 3. CDR3 amino acids: CASSQTGEDGYTF. CDR3 bases: TGTGCCAGCAGCCAGACAGGGGAAGATGGCTACACCTTC.

This clone is a singleton in its sample. The chain has TRBV5-8 and TRBJ1-4, with 9 bases lining up with TRBD1. The length of the CDR3 is 15 residues. Germline V gives CDR1 SGHTS, CDR2 YDEGEE. The V segment lost 4 bases and the J segment 8 bases; nucleotides outside the gene matches: 9. The CDR3 protein is CASSPPTGGREKLFF. In DNA form, the CDR3 reads TGTGCCAGCAGCCCCCCGACAGGGGGAAGGGAAAAACTGTTTTTT.

This chain links TRBV19 with TRBJ1-2; 8 positions match TRBD1. CDR3 length: 15 amino acids. With 4 bases clipped from V and 8 bases from J, the junction kept 12 bases outside the gene matches. Germline V CDR1 and CDR2: LNHDA, SQIVND (reference sequence). The CDR3 DNA sequence: TGTGCCAGTAGTACCGCGGACAGGGCTCCAGGGGGCTACACCTTC. This translates into CASSTADRAPGGYTF.

This clone has a single count. The rearrangement joins TRBV7-9 to TRBJ1-6; 7 bases line up with TRBD1. V lost 6 bases to trimming and J lost 5 bases; unmatched junction nucleotides: 10. The CDR3 totals 16 residues. The germline gives CDR1 SEHNR, CDR2 FQNEAQ (reference sequence). CDR3 protein: CASSPSTGQNNSPLHF. In DNA form, the CDR3 reads TGTGCCAGCAGTCCCAGCACGGGACAGAATAATTCACCCCTCCACTTT.

The chain uses TRBV18 and TRBJ1-4; TRBD1 is a possible D gene (5 bases). The V end lost 6 bases, the J end lost 8 bases, and 22 bases lay between the germline ends. The CDR3 has 16 amino acids. The V gene's germline CDR1 is KGHSH and CDR2 LQKENI. The CDR3 DNA reads as TGTGCCAGCTCCCAAAACGGGCCAGGACAAGGGGAAAAACTGTTTTTT. Amino acid sequence: CASSQNGPGQGEKLFF.

The V and J genes are TRBV30 and TRBJ1-4, with D maybe TRBD1 (5 bases). Per germline, CDR1 GTSNPN and CDR2 SVGIG (reference sequence). The CDR3 totals 13 residues. CDR3 coding DNA: TGTGCTTACGTCAGGGAGGCTAATGAAAAACTGTTTTTT. Its protein product is CAYVREANEKLFF.

This chain uses TRBV11-2 with TRBJ1-1, with 8 bases identical to TRBD1. After removal of 1 base from V and 1 base from J, the junction contained 14 bases not matched to a gene. Germline loops: CDR1 SGHAT, CDR2 FQNNGV. The CDR3 spans 19 residues. This chain's CDR3 is CASSLVETGVFEGNTEAFF. In nucleotides, the CDR3 is TGTGCCAGCAGCTTAGTAGAGACAGGGGTTTTCGAGGGGAACACTGAAGCTTTCTTT.

The chain is built from TRBV3-1 (or the pseudogene TRBV3-2) and TRBJ1-2, with D hard to call. The CDR3 is 15 residues long. Trimming cost V 4 bases and J 0 bases, with 12 bases left between them. Per the germline V gene, CDR1 is LGHDT and CDR2 is YNNKEL (reference sequence). This CDR3 is CASSPILTANYGYTF. In nucleotides, the CDR3 is TGTGCCAGCAGCCCTATCCTTACAGCTAACTATGGCTACACCTTC.